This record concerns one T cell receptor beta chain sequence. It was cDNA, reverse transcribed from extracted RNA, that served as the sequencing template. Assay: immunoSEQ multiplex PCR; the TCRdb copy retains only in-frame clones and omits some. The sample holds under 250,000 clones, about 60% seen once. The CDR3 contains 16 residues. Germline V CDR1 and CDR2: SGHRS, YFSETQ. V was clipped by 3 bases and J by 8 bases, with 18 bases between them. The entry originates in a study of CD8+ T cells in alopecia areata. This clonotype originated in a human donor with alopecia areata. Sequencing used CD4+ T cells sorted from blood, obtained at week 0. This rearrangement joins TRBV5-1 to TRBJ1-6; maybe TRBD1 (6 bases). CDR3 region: CASSSTDTGYDSPLHF. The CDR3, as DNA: TGCGCCAGCAGCTCCACAGATACAGGGTACGATTCACCCCTCCACTTT.